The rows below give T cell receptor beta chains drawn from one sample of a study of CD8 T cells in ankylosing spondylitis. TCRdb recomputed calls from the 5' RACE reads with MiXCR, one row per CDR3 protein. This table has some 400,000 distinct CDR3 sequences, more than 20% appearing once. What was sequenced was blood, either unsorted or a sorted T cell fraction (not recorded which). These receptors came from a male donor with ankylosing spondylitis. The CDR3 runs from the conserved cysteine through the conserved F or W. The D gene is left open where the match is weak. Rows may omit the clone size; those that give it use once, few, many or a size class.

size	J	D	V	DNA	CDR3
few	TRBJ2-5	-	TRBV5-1	TGCGCCAGCAGCTGGCAACAGGAAGAGACCCAGTACTTC	CASSWQQEETQYF
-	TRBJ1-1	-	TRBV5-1	TGCGCCAGCAGCTTTCGGACGGCAAACACTGAAGCTTTCTTT	CASSFRTANTEAFF
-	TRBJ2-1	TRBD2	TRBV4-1	TGCGCCAGCAGCCACGCCCAGGGACTAGCGGCCTTGCATGAGCAGTTCTTC	CASSHAQGLAALHEQFF
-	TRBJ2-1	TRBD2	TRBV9	TGTGCCAGCAGCGCCAAACTAGCGGGGACCTACAATGAGCAGTTCTTC	CASSAKLAGTYNEQFF
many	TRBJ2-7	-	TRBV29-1	TGCAGCGTTGAAGCGCAGGGGCTCTCCTACGAGCAGTACTTC	CSVEAQGLSYEQYF
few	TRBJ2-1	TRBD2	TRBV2	TGTGCCAGCAGAAAGGGACTAGCGGGATCTCGCGCCTACAATGAGCAGTTCTTC	CASRKGLAGSRAYNEQFF
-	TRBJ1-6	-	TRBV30	TGTGCCTGGAGTGCGATTCAGGGGAGTCGATCACCCCTCCACTTT	CAWSAIQGSRSPLHF
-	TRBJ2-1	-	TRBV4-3	TGCGCCAGCAGCCTCAGGCAGGGAGTGGGTGATGAGCAGTTCTTC	CASSLRQGVGDEQFF
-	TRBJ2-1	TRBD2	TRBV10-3	TGTGCCATCAGCCCCCGGACTAGCGGGGCTTACAATGAGCAGTTCTTC	CAISPRTSGAYNEQFF
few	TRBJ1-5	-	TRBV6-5	TGTGCCAGCAGTTACTCGACGGGTGGGCAGCCCCAGCATTTT	CASSYSTGGQPQHF
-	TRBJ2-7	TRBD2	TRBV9	TGTGCCAGCAGCGCTGGACTAGCGGGAGGTTCCGAGCAGTACTTC	CASSAGLAGGSEQYF
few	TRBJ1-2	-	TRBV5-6	TGTGCCAGCAGCTTCCATCGGGGGCGGAGTGGCTACACCTTC	CASSFHRGRSGYTF
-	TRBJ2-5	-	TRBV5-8	TGTGCCAGCAGCTTGGCCGACAGAGTGCAAGAGACCCAGTACTTC	CASSLADRVQETQYF
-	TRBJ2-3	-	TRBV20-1	TGCAGTGCCAGACCTTTATGGAGCACAGATACGCAGTATTTT	CSARPLWSTDTQYF
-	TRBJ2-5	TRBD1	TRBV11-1	TGTGCCAGCAGCAAACCGGGACAGAAAGAGACCCAGTACTTC	CASSKPGQKETQYF
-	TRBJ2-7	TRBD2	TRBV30	TGTGCCTGGACTAGCGGGAGGTGGTACGAGCAGTACTTC	CAWTSGRWYEQYF
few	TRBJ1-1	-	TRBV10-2	TGCGCCAGCAGGATACAGAGGAACACTGAAGCTTTCTTT	CASRIQRNTEAFF
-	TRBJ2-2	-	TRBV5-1	TGCGCCAGCAGCTTGGCCGTAGGACCGGCCGGGGAGCTGTTTTTT	CASSLAVGPAGELFF
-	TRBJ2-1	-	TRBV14	TGTGCCAGCAGCCTTCCGAGCAGGGGCTGGAATGAGCAGTTCTTC	CASSLPSRGWNEQFF
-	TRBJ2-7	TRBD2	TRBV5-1	TGCGCCAGCAGCTTGGACGGGGGGGATCCCTACGAGCAGTACTTC	CASSLDGGDPYEQYF
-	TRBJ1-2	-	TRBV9	TGTGCCAGCAGCACGGGCCCCTCCGGTGGCTACACCTTC	CASSTGPSGGYTF
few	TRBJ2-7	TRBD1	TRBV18	TGTGCCAGCTCACCCGGACAGGGGCGGGCCTACGAGCAGTACTTC	CASSPGQGRAYEQYF
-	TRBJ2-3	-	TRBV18	TGTGCCAGCTCACCCATAACCGGGAGAAGTAGTACAGATACGCAGTATTTT	CASSPITGRSSTDTQYF
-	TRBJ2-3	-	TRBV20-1	TGCAGTGCCAACCGGGTAGCGAGATCTTCAGATACGCAGTATTTT	CSANRVARSSDTQYF
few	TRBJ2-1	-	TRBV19	TGTGCCATCAGTGGGGACGGACCCTACAATGAGCAGTTCTTC	CAISGDGPYNEQFF
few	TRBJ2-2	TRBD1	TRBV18	TGTGCCAGCTCACCACCGGCAGGGGGATACACCGGGGAGCTGTTTTTT	CASSPPAGGYTGELFF
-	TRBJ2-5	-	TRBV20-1	TGCAGTGCCCGAAGGGGGGGGGAGACCCAGTACTTC	CSARRGGETQYF
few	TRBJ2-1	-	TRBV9	TGTGCCAGCAGCACCCGGGACCATGGGAATGAGCAGTTCTTC	CASSTRDHGNEQFF
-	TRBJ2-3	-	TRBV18	TGTGCCAGCTCACAACCCCGACAGGCCGGCACCACAGATACGCAGTATTTT	CASSQPRQAGTTDTQYF
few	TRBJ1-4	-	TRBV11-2	TGTGCCAGCAGCCCATTCCCGGGGTCAAAGGGCGAAAAACTGTTTTTT	CASSPFPGSKGEKLFF
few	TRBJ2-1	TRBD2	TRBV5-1	TGCGCCAGCAGCTTTACTAGCGGGGCCTACAATGAGCAGTTCTTC	CASSFTSGAYNEQFF